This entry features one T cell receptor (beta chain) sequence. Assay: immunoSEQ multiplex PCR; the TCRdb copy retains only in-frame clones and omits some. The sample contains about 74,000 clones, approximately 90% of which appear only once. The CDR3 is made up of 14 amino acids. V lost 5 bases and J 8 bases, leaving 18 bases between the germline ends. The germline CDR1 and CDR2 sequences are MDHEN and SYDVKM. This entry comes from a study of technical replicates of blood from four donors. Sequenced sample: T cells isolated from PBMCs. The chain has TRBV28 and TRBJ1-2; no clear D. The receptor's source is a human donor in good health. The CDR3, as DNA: TGTGCCAGCAGTCCTCCCTGGGGTAGCGGCGGCTACACCTTC. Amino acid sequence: CASSPPWGSGGYTF.